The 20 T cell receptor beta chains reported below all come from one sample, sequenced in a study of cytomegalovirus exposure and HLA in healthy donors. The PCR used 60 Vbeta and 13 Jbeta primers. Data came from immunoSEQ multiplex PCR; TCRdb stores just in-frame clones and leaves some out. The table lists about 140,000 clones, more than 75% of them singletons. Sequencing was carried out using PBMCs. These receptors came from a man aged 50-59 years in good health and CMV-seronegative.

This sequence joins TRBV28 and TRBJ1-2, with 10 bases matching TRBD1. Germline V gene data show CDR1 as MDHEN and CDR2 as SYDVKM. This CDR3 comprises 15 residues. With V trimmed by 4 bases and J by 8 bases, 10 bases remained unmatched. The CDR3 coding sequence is TGTGCCAGCAGTTCCTCCGACAGGGGGCTTGGGGGCTACACCTTC. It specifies CASSSSDRGLGGYTF.

Written as DNA, the CDR3 is TGTGCCAGCAGTTCTCCCGGGACAGGGGGCGAGCAGTACTTC. This encodes CASSSPGTGGEQYF. The V gene is TRBV27, the J gene TRBJ2-7; 11 bases line up with TRBD1. V was pared by 4 bases and J by 6 bases, with 5 bases of the junction left unmatched. Germline assignment: CDR1 MNHEY and CDR2 SMNVEV (reference sequence). The CDR3 runs 14 residues.

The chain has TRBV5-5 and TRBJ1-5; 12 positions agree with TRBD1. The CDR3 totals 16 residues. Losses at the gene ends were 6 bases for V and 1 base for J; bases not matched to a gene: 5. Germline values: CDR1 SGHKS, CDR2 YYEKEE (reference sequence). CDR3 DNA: TGTGCCAGCACAAGGGACAGGGGGCTAAGCAATCAGCCCCAGCATTTT. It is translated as CASTRDRGLSNQPQHF.

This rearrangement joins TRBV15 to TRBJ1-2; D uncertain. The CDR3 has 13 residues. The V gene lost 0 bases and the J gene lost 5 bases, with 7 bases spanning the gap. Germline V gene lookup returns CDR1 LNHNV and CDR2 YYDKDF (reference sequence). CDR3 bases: TGTGCCACCAGCAGAGATAGAGATTATGGCTACACCTTC. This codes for CATSRDRDYGYTF. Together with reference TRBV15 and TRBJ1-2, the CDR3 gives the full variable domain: DAMVIQNPRYQVTQFGKPVTLSCSQTLNHNVMYWYQQKSSQAPKLLFHYYDKDFNNEADTPDNFQSRRPNTSFCFLDIRSPGLGDTAMYLCATSRDRDYGYTFGSGTRLTVV.

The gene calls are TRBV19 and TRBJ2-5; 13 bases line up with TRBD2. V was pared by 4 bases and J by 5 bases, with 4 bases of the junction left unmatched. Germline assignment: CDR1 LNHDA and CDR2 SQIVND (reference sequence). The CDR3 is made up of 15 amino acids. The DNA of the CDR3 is TGTGCCAGTAGTACAGGACTAGCGGGGGATGAGACCCAGTACTTC. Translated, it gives CASSTGLAGDETQYF.

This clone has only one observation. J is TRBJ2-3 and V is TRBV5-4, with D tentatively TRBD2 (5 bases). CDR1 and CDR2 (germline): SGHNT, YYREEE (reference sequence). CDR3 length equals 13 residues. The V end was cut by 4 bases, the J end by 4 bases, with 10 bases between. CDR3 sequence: CASSRRTSDTQYF. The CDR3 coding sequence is TGTGCCAGCAGCAGACGGACTTCAGATACGCAGTATTTT. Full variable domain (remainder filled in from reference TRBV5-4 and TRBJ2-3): ETGVTQSPTHLIKTRGQQVTLRCSSQSGHNTVSWYQQALGQGPQFIFQYYREEENGRGNFPPRFSGLQFPNYSSELNVNALELDDSALYLCASSRRTSDTQYFGPGTRLTVL.

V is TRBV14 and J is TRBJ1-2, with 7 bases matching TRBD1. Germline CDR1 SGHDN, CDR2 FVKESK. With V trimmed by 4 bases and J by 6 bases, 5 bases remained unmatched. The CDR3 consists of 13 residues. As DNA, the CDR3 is TGTGCCAGCAGCCCCAACAGGGGTCATGGCTACACCTTC. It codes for CASSPNRGHGYTF.

CDR3 nucleotides: TGTGCCAGCAGCCTTGGGGGGGCGAACACCGGGGAGCTGTTTTTT. Its translation is CASSLGGANTGELFF. The chain employs TRBV6-5 and TRBJ2-2; 7 positions match TRBD2. Trimming cost V 6 bases and J 0 bases; bases outside gene matches: 4. CDR1 is MNHEY, CDR2 SVGAGI, per germline. CDR3 length equals 15 residues.

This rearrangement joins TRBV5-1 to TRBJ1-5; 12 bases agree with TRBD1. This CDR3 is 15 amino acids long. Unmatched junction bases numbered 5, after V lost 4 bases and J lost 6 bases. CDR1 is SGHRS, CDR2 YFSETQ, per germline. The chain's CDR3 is CASSTGTGGGQPQHF. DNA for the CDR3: TGCGCCAGCAGCACCGGGACAGGGGGCGGTCAGCCCCAGCATTTT.

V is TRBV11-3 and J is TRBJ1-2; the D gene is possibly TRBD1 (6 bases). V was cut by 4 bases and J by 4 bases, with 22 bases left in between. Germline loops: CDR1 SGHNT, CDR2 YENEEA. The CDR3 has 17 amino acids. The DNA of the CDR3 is TGTGCCAGCAGCTCCGTGTCCTTACAGGGTCGATTCTATGGCTACACCTTC. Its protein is CASSSVSLQGRFYGYTF.

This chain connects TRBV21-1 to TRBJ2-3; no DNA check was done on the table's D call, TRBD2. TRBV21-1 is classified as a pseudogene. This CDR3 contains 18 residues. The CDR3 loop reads CASRVRASGRPSTDTQYF. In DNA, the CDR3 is TGTGCCAGCAGGGTACGTGCTAGCGGGAGGCCCAGCACAGATACGCAGTATTTT.

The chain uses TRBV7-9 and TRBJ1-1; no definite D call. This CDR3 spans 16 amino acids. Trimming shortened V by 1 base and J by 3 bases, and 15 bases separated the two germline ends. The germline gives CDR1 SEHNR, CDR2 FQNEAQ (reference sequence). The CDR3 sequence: CASSLDRYVRYTEAFF. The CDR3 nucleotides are TGTGCCAGCAGCTTAGATCGGTACGTCCGATACACTGAAGCTTTCTTT.

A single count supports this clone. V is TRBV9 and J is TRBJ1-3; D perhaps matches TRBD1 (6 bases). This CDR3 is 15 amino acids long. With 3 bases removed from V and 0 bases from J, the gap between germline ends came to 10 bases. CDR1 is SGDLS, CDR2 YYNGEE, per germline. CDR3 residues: CASSARQDSGNTIYF. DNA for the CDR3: TGTGCCAGCAGCGCTAGACAGGACTCTGGAAACACCATATATTTT.

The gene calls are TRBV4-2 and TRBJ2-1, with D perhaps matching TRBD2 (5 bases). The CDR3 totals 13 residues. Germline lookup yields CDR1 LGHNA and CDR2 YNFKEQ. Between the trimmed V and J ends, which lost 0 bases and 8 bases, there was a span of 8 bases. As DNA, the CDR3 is TGTGCCAGCAGCCAAGACGGTAGCGATGAGCAGTTCTTC. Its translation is CASSQDGSDEQFF.

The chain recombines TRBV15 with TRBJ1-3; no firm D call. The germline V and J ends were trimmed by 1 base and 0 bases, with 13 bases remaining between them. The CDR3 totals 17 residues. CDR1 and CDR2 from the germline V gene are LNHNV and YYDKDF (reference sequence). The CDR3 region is CATSRVGGNPSGNTIYF. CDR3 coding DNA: TGTGCCACCAGCAGAGTTGGAGGGAATCCCTCTGGAAACACCATATATTTT.

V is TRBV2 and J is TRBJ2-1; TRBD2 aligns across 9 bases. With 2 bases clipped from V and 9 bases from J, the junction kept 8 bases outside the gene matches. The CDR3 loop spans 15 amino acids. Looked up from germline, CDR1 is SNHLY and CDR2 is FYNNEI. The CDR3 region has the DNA TGTGCCAGCAGTGAACCGGGACTAGCTTTTTCTGAGCAGTTCTTC. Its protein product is CASSEPGLAFSEQFF.

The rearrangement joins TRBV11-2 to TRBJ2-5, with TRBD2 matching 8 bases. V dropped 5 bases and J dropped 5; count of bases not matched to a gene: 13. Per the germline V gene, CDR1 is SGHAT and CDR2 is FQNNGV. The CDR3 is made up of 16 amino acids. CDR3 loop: CASSRGGMGGLETQYF. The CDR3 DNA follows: TGTGCCAGCAGCCGGGGGGGAATGGGGGGATTGGAGACCCAGTACTTC. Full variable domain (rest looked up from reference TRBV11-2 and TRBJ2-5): EAGVAQSPRYKIIEKRQSVAFWCNPISGHATLYWYQQILGQGPKLLIQFQNNGVVDDSQLPKDRFSAERLKGVDSTLKIQPAKLEDSAVYLCASSRGGMGGLETQYFGPGTRLLVL.

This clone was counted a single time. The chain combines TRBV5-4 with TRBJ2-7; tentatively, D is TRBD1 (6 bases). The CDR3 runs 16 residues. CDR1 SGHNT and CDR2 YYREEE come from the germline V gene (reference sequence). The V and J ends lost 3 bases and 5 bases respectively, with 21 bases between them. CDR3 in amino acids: CASSSLRRTEADEQYF. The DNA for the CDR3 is TGTGCCAGCAGCTCCCTGCGGCGGACAGAGGCGGACGAGCAGTACTTC.

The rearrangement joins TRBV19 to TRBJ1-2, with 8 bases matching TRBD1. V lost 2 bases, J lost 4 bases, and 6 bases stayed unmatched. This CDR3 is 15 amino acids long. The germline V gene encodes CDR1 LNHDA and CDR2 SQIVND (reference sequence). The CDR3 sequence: CASSITGGQIYGYTF. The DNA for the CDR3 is TGTGCCAGTAGTATAACAGGGGGGCAGATCTATGGCTACACCTTC.

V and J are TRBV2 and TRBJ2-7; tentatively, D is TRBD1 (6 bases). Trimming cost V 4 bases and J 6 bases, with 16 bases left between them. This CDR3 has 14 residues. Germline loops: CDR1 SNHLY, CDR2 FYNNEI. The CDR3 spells CASSGNREGGEQYF. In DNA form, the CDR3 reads TGTGCCAGCAGTGGTAACAGGGAAGGGGGCGAGCAGTACTTC.